This T cell receptor (beta chain) originates from a study of lymphopenia after photon versus proton radiotherapy. Generated by immunoSEQ multiplex PCR, the TCRdb table keeps only in-frame clones and is missing some. Among 160,000 or so clones, approximately 91% were seen once, and the ten largest hold less than 6%. As for this clone: Its cognate antigen is unknown.

Study-wide results and limits: Authors raise, but do not show, better survival with proton therapy. Under photons, naive T cells and diversity fell while effector/memory populations rose.

The CDR3 has 13 amino acids. V lost 6 bases, J lost 6 bases, and 11 bases lay in between. The germline V gene encodes CDR1 SNHLY and CDR2 FYNNEI. J is TRBJ2-2 and V is TRBV2; no firm D call. The source is a man aged 50 or older with gastric cancer. Source: peripheral blood, taken from a patient treated with photon-based radiotherapy. The CDR3 DNA reads as TGTGCCAGCAGCAGAACGCCTGCCGGGGAGCTGTTTTTT. This sequence encodes CASSRTPAGELFF.